A selection of T cell receptor beta chains follows, all from one sample in a study of cytomegalovirus exposure and HLA in healthy donors. Data came from immunoSEQ multiplex PCR; TCRdb stores just in-frame clones and leaves some out. Here the sample spans 120,000 to 150,000 clones, 88% being singletons. Sequences were obtained from PBMCs. These receptors all stem from a middle-aged woman in good health and CMV-seronegative. The CDR3 runs from the conserved cysteine through the conserved F or W. D genes are given only for firm matches. Rows may omit the clone size; those that give it use once, few, many or a size class.

CASSYGLAGAYEQYF	TGTGCCAGCAGCTACGGACTAGCGGGAGCCTACGAGCAGTACTTC	TRBJ2-7	TRBV7-9	TRBD2	.
CASSFQGSLGNIQYF	TGTGCCAGCAGTTTCCAGGGGAGTCTGGGTAACATTCAGTACTTC	TRBJ2-4	TRBV28	.	.
CASSLGDRLPNYGYTF	TGTGCCAGCAGCTTAGGGGACAGGCTCCCTAACTATGGCTACACCTTC	TRBJ1-2	TRBV7-2	TRBD1	.
CASSPRGPSNNEQFF	TGTGCCAGCTCACCGCGGGGCCCCTCTAACAATGAGCAGTTCTTC	TRBJ2-1	TRBV18	.	.
CASSEPQLAQSSYNEQFF	TGCGCCAGCAGTGAGCCGCAACTAGCGCAGAGCTCCTACAATGAGCAGTTCTTC	TRBJ2-1	TRBV10-2	TRBD2	.
CASSLALQVSTDTQYF	TGTGCCAGCAGCTTGGCCCTACAGGTTAGCACAGATACGCAGTATTTT	TRBJ2-3	TRBV5-4	.	.
CASSQGGGGSYEQYF	TGTGCCAGCAGCCAAGGTGGGGGAGGCTCCTACGAGCAGTACTTC	TRBJ2-7	TRBV6-1	.	.
CASSFTGGSPNNSPLHF	TGTGCCAGCAGTTTTACAGGGGGATCCCCTAATAATTCACCCCTCCACTTT	TRBJ1-6	TRBV28	TRBD1	.
CASSSSSYEQYF	TGTGCCAGCAGTTCCAGCTCCTACGAGCAGTACTTC	TRBJ2-7	TRBV6-5	.	.
CASSEGLAGESETQYF	TGTGCCAGCAGTGAAGGACTAGCGGGAGAGTCGGAGACCCAGTACTTC	TRBJ2-5	TRBV2	TRBD2	.
CASSMPGTRASEQYF	TGTGCCAGCAGCATGCCCGGGACTAGGGCCTCCGAGCAGTACTTC	TRBJ2-7	TRBV7-8	TRBD2	.
CATSETRRDTQYF	TGTGCCACCAGTGAGACTAGACGGGATACGCAGTATTTT	TRBJ2-3	TRBV9	.	.
CASSLGALAGGGNEQFF	TGTGCCAGCAGCTTAGGAGCTCTAGCGGGAGGGGGCAATGAGCAGTTCTTC	TRBJ2-1	TRBV7-9	TRBD2	.
CAWREPGLNYNEQFF	TGTGCCTGGAGGGAACCGGGACTCAACTACAATGAGCAGTTCTTC	TRBJ2-1	TRBV30	.	.
CASSREVNTGELFF	TGTGCCTCCTCCAGGGAAGTAAACACCGGGGAGCTGTTTTTT	TRBJ2-2	TRBV10-3	.	.
CASSQDIRGSYNYGYTF	TGTGCCAGCAGCCAAGACATTCGAGGCAGTTATAACTATGGCTACACCTTC	TRBJ1-2	TRBV4-2	.	.
CASSRGLAGAGELFF	TGCGCCAGCAGCAGGGGACTAGCGGGAGCAGGGGAGCTGTTTTTT	TRBJ2-2	TRBV4-1	TRBD2	.
CASSQSRVYEQYF	TGTGCCAGCAGCCAATCCAGGGTCTACGAGCAGTACTTC	TRBJ2-7	TRBV4-2	.	.
CASSPRETGYNEQFF	TGTGCCAGCAGCCCGCGGGAGACGGGGTACAATGAGCAGTTCTTC	TRBJ2-1	TRBV11-3	TRBD2	.
CASSESGPSDIQYF	TGTGCCAGCAGTGAATCAGGCCCGAGTGACATTCAGTACTTC	TRBJ2-4	TRBV25-1	.	.
CASSSAGGYEQYF	TGTGCCAGCAGTTCGGCAGGGGGCTACGAGCAGTACTTC	TRBJ2-7	TRBV27	TRBD1	.
CASSLFGGVNTEAFF	TGTGCCAGCAGCTTGTTCGGGGGGGTGAACACTGAAGCTTTCTTT	TRBJ1-1	TRBV5-6	.	.
CASSTGLAGYEQYF	TGTGCCAGCAGCACTGGACTAGCGGGCTACGAGCAGTACTTC	TRBJ2-7	TRBV5-4	TRBD2	.
CASSIVSSGSADTQYF	TGTGCCAGTAGTATAGTAAGTAGCGGGAGCGCAGATACGCAGTATTTT	TRBJ2-3	TRBV19	TRBD2	.
CASSLGQWETQYF	TGTGCTAGCAGCCTAGGACAGTGGGAGACCCAGTACTTC	TRBJ2-5	TRBV7-7	.	.
CASSPSSGRGDEQFF	TGTGCCAGCAGCCCCTCTAGCGGGAGGGGCGATGAGCAGTTCTTC	TRBJ2-1	TRBV7-9	TRBD2	.
CASSQRTLAGSYEQYF	TGTGCCAGCAGCCAGAGGACACTAGCGGGATCCTACGAGCAGTACTTC	TRBJ2-7	TRBV7-2	TRBD2	.
CASSLQGSGNTIYF	TGTGCCAGCAGTTTACAGGGCTCTGGAAACACCATATATTTT	TRBJ1-3	TRBV27	.	.
CASSSLDRGVTEAFF	TGTGCCAGCAGCTCGCTCGACAGGGGGGTCACTGAAGCTTTCTTT	TRBJ1-1	TRBV7-2	TRBD1	.
CASSLDTGTGGYSSYNEQFF	TGTGCCAGCAGCTTAGATACCGGGACAGGGGGCTATAGCTCCTACAATGAGCAGTTCTTC	TRBJ2-1	TRBV11-2	TRBD1	.
CASSDSTGFTGELFF	TGCGCCAGCAGTGATAGTACAGGGTTCACCGGGGAGCTGTTTTTT	TRBJ2-2	TRBV10-2	.	.
CASSSQGNTEVFF	TGTGCCAGCAGCTCGCAGGGTAACACTGAAGTTTTCTTT	TRBJ1-1	TRBV7-9	.	.
CAISFSGKGETQYF	TGTGCCATCAGTTTTAGCGGGAAGGGGGAGACCCAGTACTTC	TRBJ2-5	TRBV10-3	TRBD2	.
CASSGEAGRGGYTF	TGTGCCAGCAGCGGCGAGGCAGGGCGAGGTGGCTACACCTTC	TRBJ1-2	TRBV9	.	.
CASRWTGMNEKLFF	TGTGCCAGCAGATGGACAGGGATGAATGAAAAACTGTTTTTT	TRBJ1-4	TRBV6-6	TRBD1	.
CASSQTDYQAGGKDTQYF	TGCGCCAGCAGCCAGACGGACTACCAAGCGGGAGGGAAAGATACGCAGTATTTT	TRBJ2-3	TRBV4-3	TRBD2	once
CASSLVGTGDLTEAFF	TGCGCCAGCAGCTTGGTCGGGACAGGGGATCTCACTGAAGCTTTCTTT	TRBJ1-1	TRBV5-1	TRBD1	.
CASSQDRFEAFF	TGTGCCAGCAGCCAAGATAGATTTGAAGCTTTCTTT	TRBJ1-1	TRBV4-2	.	few
CASSPTDLQETQYF	TGTGCCAGCAGCCCAACGGACTTGCAAGAGACCCAGTACTTC	TRBJ2-5	TRBV4-2	.	once
CASSSSGPDTQYF	TGTGCCAGCAGCTCGAGCGGCCCAGATACGCAGTATTTT	TRBJ2-3	TRBV7-9	.	few
CASSPQGATSGGYEQYF	TGTGCCAGCTCACCGCAGGGGGCGACTAGCGGCGGCTACGAGCAGTACTTC	TRBJ2-7	TRBV18	.	.
CASSSSGGAISYEQYF	TGCGCCAGCAGCTCCTCGGGGGGAGCGATATCCTACGAGCAGTACTTC	TRBJ2-7	TRBV5-1	TRBD2	.
CASSTQGGGELFF	TGCGCCAGCAGTACGCAGGGCGGCGGGGAGCTGTTTTTT	TRBJ2-2	TRBV10-1	.	.
CASSRSGTSGRRSTDTQYF	TGTGCCAGCAGTCGATCCGGGACTAGCGGGAGGCGAAGCACAGATACGCAGTATTTT	TRBJ2-3	TRBV14	TRBD2	few
CASYLTSGGSYEQYF	TGTGCCAGCTATCTGACTAGCGGGGGCTCCTACGAGCAGTACTTC	TRBJ2-7	TRBV28	TRBD2	.
CASSLGQARTDTQYF	TGTGCCAGCAGCTTGGGACAAGCCCGCACAGATACGCAGTATTTT	TRBJ2-3	TRBV7-9	.	.
CASKSGGSGGYTF	TGTGCCAGCAAGTCTGGCGGGTCGGGTGGCTACACCTTC	TRBJ1-2	TRBV28	.	once
CASSHGSFGLYEQYF	TGTGCCAGCAGTCACGGTAGTTTTGGGCTATACGAGCAGTACTTC	TRBJ2-7	TRBV7-9	.	few
CASSPEGRGPSYEQYF	TGTGCCAGCTCACCCGAGGGGAGGGGCCCCTCCTACGAGCAGTACTTC	TRBJ2-7	TRBV18	TRBD2	.
CASSLGWLAWGQGNEQFF	TGTGCCAGCAGCTTAGGGTGGCTAGCGTGGGGCCAAGGGAATGAGCAGTTCTTC	TRBJ2-1	TRBV7-2	.	.
CTITPDRAITEAFF	TGTACCATCACTCCGGACAGGGCTATTACTGAAGCTTTCTTT	TRBJ1-1	TRBV10-3	TRBD1	.
CASSPESDNEQFF	TGTGCCAGCAGCCCGGAGTCCGACAATGAGCAGTTCTTC	TRBJ2-1	TRBV5-6	.	.
CASNPTGLPAYEQYF	TGTGCCAGCAACCCCACAGGGCTGCCCGCCTACGAGCAGTACTTC	TRBJ2-7	TRBV6-5	.	.
CASSWQGANNQPQHF	TGTGCCAGCAGCTGGCAGGGGGCCAACAATCAGCCCCAGCATTTT	TRBJ1-5	TRBV5-6	TRBD1	.
CASDLSSGPQETQYF	TGTGCCAGCGACCTCAGTTCGGGTCCTCAAGAGACCCAGTACTTC	TRBJ2-5	TRBV5-8	.	once
CASSYRDSQETQYF	TGTGCCAGCAGCTACAGGGACTCTCAAGAGACCCAGTACTTC	TRBJ2-5	TRBV6-5	.	.
CASSSTGVSGNTIYF	TGCGCCAGCAGCTCCACAGGGGTCTCTGGAAACACCATATATTTT	TRBJ1-3	TRBV5-1	TRBD1	.
CASSQEVSGDTQYF	TGTGCCAGCAGCCAAGAAGTCAGTGGAGATACGCAGTATTTT	TRBJ2-3	TRBV4-2	.	.
CASSHPGTPKGETQYF	TGCGCCAGCAGCCACCCCGGGACTCCTAAGGGAGAGACCCAGTACTTC	TRBJ2-5	TRBV4-1	.	.